This T cell receptor beta chain was obtained from a study of patients and donors after allogeneic stem cell transplantation. TCRdb reanalysed the RT-PCR reads using MiXCR and keeps one entry per CDR3 protein. The table shows approximately 160,000 distinct CDR3 sequences, with about 29% occurring only once. V lost 6 bases and J lost 3, with 11 bases in between. The CDR3 consists of 13 residues. There are a few counts of this clonotype. Input material: blood, either unsorted or a sorted T cell fraction (not recorded which). The TCR comes from a human donor who was either an allogeneic HSCT recipient or a stem cell or donor lymphocyte infusion donor (not recorded which). It is not recorded whose cells these are; they may come from a transplant donor. The chain recombines TRBV12-3 or TRBV12-4 with TRBJ1-1; tentative D call: TRBD1 (5 bases). The CDR3 DNA sequence: TGTGCCAGCAGCTCAGGGATTTACACTGAAGCTTTCTTT. The encoded protein is CASSSGIYTEAFF.